Each of the 11 T cell receptor beta chains below was sequenced from the same sample in a study of blood T cells in healthy people across ages. Primers used in a second PCR of about 6 to 12 cycles were a sample-barcoded 5' primer and a J-beta primer mix. TCRdb called the 5' RACE reads again in MiXCR, with one record for every CDR3 protein. The sample lists 1,800,000 or so distinct CDR3 sequences, 35% to 50% occurring once. Sequencing was done on a sample of blood. Source of these receptors: a human donor in good health.

J is TRBJ1-2 and V is TRBV6-5; 7 nucleotides agree with TRBD1. The germline V gene has CDR1 MNHEY and CDR2 SVGAGI. The CDR3 covers 13 residues. V dropped 10 bases and J dropped 5; count of bases not matched to a gene: 10. CDR3 residues: CAINQTGPYGYTF. The CDR3 nucleotides are TGTGCCATCAATCAGACAGGGCCGTATGGCTACACCTTC.

The chain joins TRBV7-9 to TRBJ2-6; 7 nucleotides align to TRBD1. This CDR3 is 16 amino acids long. The V gene end was trimmed by 3 bases and the J gene end by 0 bases; junction bases not matched to a gene: 2. In germline, CDR1 is SEHNR, CDR2 FQNEAQ (reference sequence). The CDR3 sequence is CASSLWTGSGANVLTF. CDR3 DNA: TGTGCCAGCAGCTTGTGGACAGGCTCTGGGGCCAACGTCCTGACTTTC. Full variable domain (outside the CDR3, taken from reference TRBV7-9 and TRBJ2-6): DTGVSQNPRHKITKRGQNVTFRCDPISEHNRLYWYRQTLGQGPEFLTYFQNEAQLEKSRLLSDRFSAERPKGSFSTLEIQRTEQGDSAMYLCASSLWTGSGANVLTFGAGSRLTVL.

V and J are TRBV6-5 and TRBJ2-5; a possible D gene is TRBD2 (6 bases). This CDR3 contains 18 residues. V was clipped by 5 bases and J by 4 bases, with 26 bases between them. CDR1 is MNHEY and CDR2 is SVGAGI in the germline V gene. This CDR3 is CASSPSSGGEFLIETQYF. CDR3 nucleotides: TGTGCCAGCAGTCCCTCCTCCGGAGGGGAATTTCTGATAGAGACCCAGTACTTC.

This clonotype appeared a few times. This chain links TRBV2 with TRBJ2-1; TRBD2 might be the D (6 bases). Germline CDR1 SNHLY, CDR2 FYNNEI. Trimming took 3 bases from V and 3 from J, leaving 9 bases between them. The CDR3 sequence is 14 residues long. CDR3 residues: CASSDREVYNEQFF. The DNA for the CDR3 is TGTGCCAGCAGTGACAGGGAGGTCTACAATGAGCAGTTCTTC.

The rearrangement links TRBV7-2 to TRBJ2-5, with 13 bases fitting TRBD2. The J call may not be correct, given that the DNA end is closer to TRBJ2-7. The CDR3 sequence is 15 residues long. Germline V gene lookup returns CDR1 SGHTA and CDR2 FQGNSA. The CDR3 reads CASSPTSGRAHEQYF. CDR3 bases: TGTGCCAGCAGCCCAACTAGCGGGAGGGCCCACGAGCAGTACTTC.

The V gene is TRBV20-1, the J gene TRBJ1-3; D may be TRBD1 (5 bases). From germline, CDR1 is DFQATT and CDR2 SNEGSKA (reference sequence). The ends were cut back, 0 bases at V and 0 bases at J, with 6 bases in the middle. The CDR3 covers 14 residues. This chain's CDR3 is CSARDRDSGNTIYF. DNA of the CDR3: TGCAGTGCTAGAGACAGGGACTCTGGAAACACCATATATTTT.

This chain connects TRBV6-5 to TRBJ2-5; 8 bases map to TRBD2. Germline-derived CDR1 and CDR2 are MNHEY and SVGAGI. J lost 4 bases, V lost 6 bases, and 7 bases had no gene match. This CDR3 is 14 amino acids long. The CDR3 DNA follows: TGTGCCAGCAGCCAAGGAGCGGGGGCAGAGACCCAGTACTTC. Its protein is CASSQGAGAETQYF.

The chain carries TRBV18 and TRBJ2-5; D call uncertain. Germline V gene data show CDR1 as KGHSH and CDR2 as LQKENI. The germline V and J ends were trimmed by 3 bases and 2 bases, with 7 bases remaining between them. The CDR3 loop spans 13 amino acids. In DNA form, the CDR3 reads TGTGCCAGCTCACCCGAAAAGCAAGAGACCCAGTACTTC. Protein product: CASSPEKQETQYF.

The chain's CDR3 is CASSQAGTGGWNEQFF. In DNA form, the CDR3 reads TGTGCCAGCAGCCAAGCTGGGACAGGGGGCTGGAATGAGCAGTTCTTC. The chain links TRBV3-1 to TRBJ2-1, with TRBD1 matching 12 bases. Germline loops: CDR1 LGHDT, CDR2 YNNKEL (reference sequence). This CDR3 comprises 16 residues. After removal of 1 base from V and 7 bases from J, the junction contained 5 bases not matched to a gene.

The chain links TRBV20-1 to TRBJ2-7; D remains unclear. Per germline, CDR1 DFQATT and CDR2 SNEGSKA (reference sequence). This CDR3 is 13 amino acids long. The V end lost 3 bases, the J end lost 5 bases, and 14 bases lay between the germline ends. The CDR3 loop is CSASAPRTHEQYF. The CDR3 DNA sequence: TGCAGTGCTAGCGCCCCTAGGACCCACGAGCAGTACTTC.

The genes are TRBV4-2 and TRBJ1-4; 7 positions agree with TRBD1. The CDR3 spans 14 residues. Germline CDR1 and CDR2: LGHNA and YNFKEQ. Losses at the gene ends were 3 bases for V and 8 bases for J; bases not matched to a gene: 6. The CDR3 region has the DNA TGTGCCAGCAGCCAGGTGGACAGGAACGAAAAACTGTTTTTT. Its protein is CASSQVDRNEKLFF.